This T cell receptor (beta chain) was sequenced in a study of T cell clonality in common variable immunodeficiency. Study findings and constraints: CVID patient heterogeneity limited repertoire-clinical complication correlations. Compared with controls, CVID subjects had fewer shared TCRbeta clones. CVID subjects showed higher TCRbeta clonality than healthy controls.

There are 15 residues in the CDR3. The germline CDR1 and CDR2 sequences are DFQATT and SNEGSKA (reference sequence). Trimming cost V 0 bases and J 8 bases; bases outside gene matches: 8. This clone came up many times. Antigen specificity is unknown. Read coverage stops 3 residues before the CDR3 terminus; the germline J gene supplies the remainder. Some clones are missing from TCRdb's copy, which holds only in-frame ones; the method was immunoSEQ multiplex PCR. In total the sample includes approximately 50,000 clones, none of them seen once. The rearrangement joins TRBV20-1 to TRBJ2-1; 9 nucleotides align to TRBD2. The TCR originated in a person aged 18 to 75 in good health. The sequenced sample consisted of peripheral blood mononuclear cells. This CDR3 reads CSARDLAGGFDEQFF. The part of the CDR3 DNA that was read is TGCAGTGCTAGAGATCTCGCGGGGGGGTTCGATGAG.